Below, 10 T cell receptor beta chains from the same sample are listed, as sequenced in a study of CD8+CD57+ T cells in acquired aplastic anemia (dated by TCRdb to between 2017 and 2018). Sequencer: Illumina HiSeq 2000. Genomic DNA served as template for TCR beta VDJ combination and CDR3 sequence profiling. The public reads were reprocessed in TCRdb via fastp at Q25 and MiXCR, keeping in-frame beta chains. CDR3 protein sequences are deduplicated, and each keeps its most common genes and DNA. Recorded for this sample are 150,000 to 200,000 distinct CDR3 sequences; roughly 48% of them occurred a single time. Around 2.9% of the sample is in the top ten clones. Flow cytometry had shown CD8+CD57+ cell expansion in the patients selected for sequencing. Sequencing was done on a sample of sorted CD4+, CD8+, or CD8+CD57+ T cells (not recorded which) from PBMCs. All receptors come from a human donor with aplastic anemia.

The chain uses TRBV10-1 and TRBJ1-2; D unresolved. Trimming removed 5 bases from V and 0 bases from J, with 13 bases in between. Germline loops: CDR1 WNHNN, CDR2 SYGVQD (reference sequence). The CDR3 has 15 amino acids. The CDR3 DNA follows: TGCGCCAGCAGTCGGCAGGCCCCCTCTAACTATGGCTACACCTTC. It specifies CASSRQAPSNYGYTF.

This clonotype was recorded many times. CDR3 sequence: CASSIVGGGRTEAFF. DNA for the CDR3: TGTGCCAGTAGTATAGTAGGGGGAGGGAGGACTGAAGCTTTCTTT. The chain employs TRBV19 and TRBJ1-1; the D gene is possibly TRBD1 (6 bases). Looked up from germline, CDR1 is LNHDA and CDR2 is SQIVND (reference sequence). Trimming shortened V by 1 base and J by 5 bases, and 14 bases separated the two germline ends. The CDR3 consists of 15 residues.

This clonotype was seen a handful of times. A junction boundary mismatches the germline segment, possibly from a read error. The chain is built from TRBV30 and TRBJ2-3; 10 bases are a match to TRBD2. CDR1 GTSNPN and CDR2 SVGIG come from the germline V gene (reference sequence). CDR3 length: 12 amino acids. Here the CDR3 reads CSGTSGTDTQYF. The CDR3 DNA reads as TGCTCGGGGACTAGCGGCACAGATACGCAGTATTTT. Filled out from reference TRBV30 and TRBJ2-3, the complete variable domain reads SQTIHQWPATLVQPVGSPLSLECTVEGTSNPNLYWYRQAAGRGLQLLFYSVGIGQISSEVPQNLSASRPQDRQFILSSKKLLLSDSGFYLCSGTSGTDTQYFGPGTRLTVL.

Many counts were recorded for this clonotype. The chain uses TRBV2 and TRBJ2-3; D gene unclear. Trimming took off 6 bases at V and 0 bases at J, with 13 bases between the two ends. CDR3 size: 15 residues. Germline values: CDR1 SNHLY, CDR2 FYNNEI. In DNA form, the CDR3 reads TGTGCCAGCAGCCAACTCAACCCTAGCACAGATACGCAGTATTTT. It specifies CASSQLNPSTDTQYF.

Worth noting for this clonotype: One base away lies a much larger clone, so this may be a sequencing read error. J is TRBJ2-7 and V is TRBV6-1; TRBD2 aligns across 11 bases. The CDR3 sequence is 17 residues long. The germline V gene has CDR1 MNHNS and CDR2 SASEGT. The CDR3 reads CASSPQDGTSGYYERYF. The CDR3 region has the DNA TGTGCCAGCAGTCCGCAGGACGGGACTAGCGGATACTACGAGCGGTACTTC.

V and J are TRBV29-1 and TRBJ2-5; possible D gene TRBD1, 6 bases. Germline-derived CDR1 and CDR2 are SQVTM and ANQGSEA. The CDR3 contains 13 residues. The V gene lost 8 bases and the J gene lost 5 bases, with 18 bases spanning the gap. The CDR3 sequence: CSTGQQLGETQYF. Written as DNA, the CDR3 is TGCAGCACAGGACAGCAATTGGGGGAGACCCAGTACTTC.

CDR3 in amino acids: CASSGLGLRVETQYF. In nucleotides, the CDR3 is TGTGCCAGCTCCGGGTTAGGACTCCGGGTTGAGACCCAGTACTTC. The chain couples TRBV2 to TRBJ2-5; TRBD2 might be the D (5 bases). The CDR3 sequence is 15 residues long. Trimming left V 8 bases short and J 5 bases short, with 21 bases between. CDR1 and CDR2 from the germline V gene are SNHLY and FYNNEI.

V gene TRBV24-1 combines with J gene TRBJ1-6; no firm D call. Trimming stripped 2 bases from V and 7 bases from J, with 8 bases between. Germline V CDR1 and CDR2: KGHDR, SFDVKD. CDR3 length: 14 amino acids. CDR3 residues: CATSDSTGNSPLHF. The CDR3 DNA reads TGTGCCACCAGTGATTCGACGGGAAATTCACCCCTCCACTTT.

This clonotype was seen ten or more times. The V gene is TRBV20-1, the J gene TRBJ2-7; D is unclear. Trimming cost V 5 bases and J 0 bases, with 11 bases left between them. The germline CDR1 and CDR2 sequences are DFQATT and SNEGSKA (reference sequence). CDR3 size: 13 residues. In DNA, the CDR3 is TGCAGTGCTGAGGCGGATCACTCCTACGAGCAGTACTTC. Translation: CSAEADHSYEQYF.

The chain couples TRBV7-2 to TRBJ1-2; 8 positions match TRBD1. Germline V gene data show CDR1 as SGHTA and CDR2 as FQGNSA. V was pared by 2 bases and J by 12 bases, with 8 bases of the junction left unmatched. The CDR3 sequence is 13 residues long. The CDR3 protein is CASSLQGARGHTF. CDR3 DNA: TGTGCCAGCAGCTTACAGGGGGCGCGGGGCCACACCTTC. Variable domain in full (rest from reference TRBV7-2 and TRBJ1-2): GAGVSQSPSNKVTEKGKDVELRCDPISGHTALYWYRQSLGQGLEFLIYFQGNSAPDKSGLPSDRFSAERTGGSVSTLTIQRTQQEDSAVYLCASSLQGARGHTFGSGTRLTVV.